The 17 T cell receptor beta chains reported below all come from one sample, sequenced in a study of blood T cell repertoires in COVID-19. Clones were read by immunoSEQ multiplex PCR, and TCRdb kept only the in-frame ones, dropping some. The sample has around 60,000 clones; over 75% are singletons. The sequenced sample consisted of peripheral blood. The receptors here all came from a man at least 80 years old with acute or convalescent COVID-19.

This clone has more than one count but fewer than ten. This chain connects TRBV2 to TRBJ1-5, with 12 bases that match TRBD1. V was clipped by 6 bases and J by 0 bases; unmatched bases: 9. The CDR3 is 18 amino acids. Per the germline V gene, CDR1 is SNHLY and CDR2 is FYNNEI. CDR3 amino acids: CASSRDRGRPLSNQPQHF. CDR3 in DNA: TGTGCCAGCAGCCGGGACAGGGGGCGTCCCCTTAGCAATCAGCCCCAGCATTTT.

This chain's CDR3 is CASSRRETYEQYF. Here the CDR3 DNA reads TGTGCCAGCAGCCGCCGGGAGACCTACGAGCAGTACTTC. The chain joins TRBV6-6 to TRBJ2-7, with D maybe TRBD2 (6 bases). CDR1 and CDR2 (germline): MNHNY, SVGAGI (reference sequence). Deletions cut 6 bases from V and 2 bases from J, with 11 bases between. CDR3 length: 13 residues.

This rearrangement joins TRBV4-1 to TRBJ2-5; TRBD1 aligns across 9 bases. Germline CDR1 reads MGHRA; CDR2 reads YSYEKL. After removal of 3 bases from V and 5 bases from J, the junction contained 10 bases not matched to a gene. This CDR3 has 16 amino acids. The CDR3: CASSHSRDRESETQYF. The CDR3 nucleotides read TGCGCCAGCAGCCATAGCCGGGACAGGGAGTCGGAGACCCAGTACTTC.

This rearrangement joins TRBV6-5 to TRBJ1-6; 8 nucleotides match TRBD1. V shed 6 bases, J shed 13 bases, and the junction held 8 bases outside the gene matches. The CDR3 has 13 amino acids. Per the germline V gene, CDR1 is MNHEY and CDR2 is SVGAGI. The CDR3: CASREDRVTPLHF. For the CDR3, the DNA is TGTGCCAGCAGAGAGGACAGGGTAACCCCCCTCCACTTT.

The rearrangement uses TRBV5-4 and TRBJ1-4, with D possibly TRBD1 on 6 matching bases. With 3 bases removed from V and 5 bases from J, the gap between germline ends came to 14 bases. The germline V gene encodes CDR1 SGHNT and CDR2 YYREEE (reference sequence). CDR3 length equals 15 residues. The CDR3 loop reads CASSSRTEANEKLFF. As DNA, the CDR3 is TGTGCCAGCAGCTCCCGGACAGAGGCCAATGAAAAACTGTTTTTT.

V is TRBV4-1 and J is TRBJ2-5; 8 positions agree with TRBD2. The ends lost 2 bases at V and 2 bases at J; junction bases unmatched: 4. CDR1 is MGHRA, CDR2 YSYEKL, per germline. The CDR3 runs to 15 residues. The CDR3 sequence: CASSQTAGEQETQYF. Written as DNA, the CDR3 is TGCGCCAGCAGCCAAACAGCGGGGGAACAAGAGACCCAGTACTTC.

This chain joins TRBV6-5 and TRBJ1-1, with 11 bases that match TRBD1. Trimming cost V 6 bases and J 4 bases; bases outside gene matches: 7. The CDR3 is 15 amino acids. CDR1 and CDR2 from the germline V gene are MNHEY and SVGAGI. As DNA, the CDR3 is TGTGCCAGCAGCCGCCTGGGACAGGGGGGCACTGAAGCTTTCTTT. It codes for CASSRLGQGGTEAFF.

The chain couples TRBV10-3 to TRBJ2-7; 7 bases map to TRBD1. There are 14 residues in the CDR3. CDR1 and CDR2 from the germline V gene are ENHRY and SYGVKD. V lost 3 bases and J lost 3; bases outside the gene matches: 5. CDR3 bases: TGTGCCATCAGTGACCCGACAGGGCTCTACGAGCAGTACTTC. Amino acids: CAISDPTGLYEQYF.

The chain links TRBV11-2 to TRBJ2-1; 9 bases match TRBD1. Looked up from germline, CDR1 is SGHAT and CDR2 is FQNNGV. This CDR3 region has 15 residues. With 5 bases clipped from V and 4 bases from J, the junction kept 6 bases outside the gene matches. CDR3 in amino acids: CASSQRTGEYNEQFF. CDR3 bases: TGTGCCAGCAGCCAGCGGACAGGGGAATACAATGAGCAGTTCTTC.

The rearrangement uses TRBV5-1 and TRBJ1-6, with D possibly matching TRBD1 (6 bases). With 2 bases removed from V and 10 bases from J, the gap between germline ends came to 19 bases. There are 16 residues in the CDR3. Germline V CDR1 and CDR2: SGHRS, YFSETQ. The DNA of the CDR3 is TGCGCCAGCAGCTTAACGGTGACAGGTGTAGGGTCACCCCTCCACTTT. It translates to CASSLTVTGVGSPLHF.

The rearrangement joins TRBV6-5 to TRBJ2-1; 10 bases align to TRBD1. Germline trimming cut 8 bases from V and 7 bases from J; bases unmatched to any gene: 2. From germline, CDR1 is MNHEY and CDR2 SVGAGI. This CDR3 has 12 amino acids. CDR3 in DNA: TGTGCCAGCGGGACAGGGGTTAATGAGCAGTTCTTC. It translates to CASGTGVNEQFF.

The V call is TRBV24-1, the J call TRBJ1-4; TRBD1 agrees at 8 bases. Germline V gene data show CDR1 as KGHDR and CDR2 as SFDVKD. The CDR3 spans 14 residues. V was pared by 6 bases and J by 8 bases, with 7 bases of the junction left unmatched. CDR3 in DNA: TGTGCCACCAGTCGGACAGGGTTTGGAGAAAAACTGTTTTTT. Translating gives CATSRTGFGEKLFF.

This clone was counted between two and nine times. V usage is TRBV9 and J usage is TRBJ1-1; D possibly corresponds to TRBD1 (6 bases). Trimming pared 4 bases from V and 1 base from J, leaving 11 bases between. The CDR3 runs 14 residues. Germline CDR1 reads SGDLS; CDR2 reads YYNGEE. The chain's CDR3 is CASSILTGNTEAFF. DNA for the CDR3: TGTGCCAGCAGCATCCTGACAGGGAACACTGAAGCTTTCTTT.

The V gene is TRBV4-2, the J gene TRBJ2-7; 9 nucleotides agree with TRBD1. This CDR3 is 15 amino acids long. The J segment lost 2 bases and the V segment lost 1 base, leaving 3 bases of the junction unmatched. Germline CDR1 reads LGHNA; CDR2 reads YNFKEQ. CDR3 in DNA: TGTGCCAGCAGCCAAGGGACAGGGGTCCCCTACGAGCAGTACTTC. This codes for CASSQGTGVPYEQYF.

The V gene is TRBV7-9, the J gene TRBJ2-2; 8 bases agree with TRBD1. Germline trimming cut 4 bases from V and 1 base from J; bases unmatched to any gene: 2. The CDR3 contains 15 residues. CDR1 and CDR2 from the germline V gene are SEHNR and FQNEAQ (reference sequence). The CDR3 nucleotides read TGTGCCAGCAGCTCGACAGGGGTGAACACCGGGGAGCTGTTTTTT. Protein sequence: CASSSTGVNTGELFF.

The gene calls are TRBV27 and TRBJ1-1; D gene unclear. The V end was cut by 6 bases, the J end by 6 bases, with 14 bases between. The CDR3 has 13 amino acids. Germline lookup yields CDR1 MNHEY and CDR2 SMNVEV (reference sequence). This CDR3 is CASSTRNPPEAFF. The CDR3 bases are TGTGCCAGCAGCACCAGGAATCCTCCTGAAGCTTTCTTT.

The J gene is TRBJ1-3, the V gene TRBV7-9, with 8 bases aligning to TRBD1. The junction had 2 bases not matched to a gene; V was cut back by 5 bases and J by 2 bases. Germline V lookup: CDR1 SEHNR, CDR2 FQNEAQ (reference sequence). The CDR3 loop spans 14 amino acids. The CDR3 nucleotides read TGTGCCAGCAGCCTGACAGGGGCTGGAAACACCATATATTTT. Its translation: CASSLTGAGNTIYF.